This T cell receptor (beta chain) was profiled in a study of T cell repertoires in cytomegalovirus infection. Notes on the study in general: Across the ex vivo response, the dominant clonotypes were HLA-C-restricted CMV-specific TCR beta clonotypes.

TCRdb independently ran MiXCR on the reads; one entry per CDR3 protein. The sample consists of 200,000 or so distinct CDR3 sequences, roughly 28% of them appearing once. Of note for this clonotype: Antigen specificity is unknown.

The CDR3 has 12 residues. Germline lookup yields CDR1 MNHEY and CDR2 SVGEGT. The V and J ends lost 0 bases and 8 bases respectively, with 7 bases between them. The rearrangement uses TRBV6-2 or TRBV6-3 and TRBJ1-2, with D unresolved. This clonotype was obtained from a human donor in good health (CMV status not recorded). Some clones in this sample may be carry-over from other donors' samples. The sequencing sample was made of PBMCs. CDR3 DNA sequence: TGTGCCAGCAGTTACTCCCCAGGCGGCTACACCTTC. It specifies CASSYSPGGYTF.